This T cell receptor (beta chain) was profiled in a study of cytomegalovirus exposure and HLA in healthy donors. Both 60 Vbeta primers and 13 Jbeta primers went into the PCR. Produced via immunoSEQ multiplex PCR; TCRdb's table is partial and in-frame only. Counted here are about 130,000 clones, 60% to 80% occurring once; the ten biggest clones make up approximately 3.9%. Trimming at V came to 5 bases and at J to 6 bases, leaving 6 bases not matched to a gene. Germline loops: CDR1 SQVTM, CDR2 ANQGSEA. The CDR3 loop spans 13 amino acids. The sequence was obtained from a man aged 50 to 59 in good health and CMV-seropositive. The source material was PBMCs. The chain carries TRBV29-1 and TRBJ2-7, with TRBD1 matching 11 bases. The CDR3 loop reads CSVNRDRGVEQYF. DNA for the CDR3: TGCAGCGTTAACCGGGACAGGGGGGTCGAGCAGTACTTC.